The source of this T cell receptor beta chain is a study of T cell responses to AZD1222 COVID-19 vaccine. The assay was immunoSEQ multiplex PCR, and TCRdb's table has in-frame clones only and misses some. The data show around 80,000 clones, around 85% seen once. This CDR3 has 12 amino acids. The V end was cut by 7 bases, the J end by 10 bases, with 16 bases between. Germline CDR1 reads LNHDA; CDR2 reads SQIVND (reference sequence). A single count supports this clone. This TCR came from an adult who received the AZD1222 COVID-19 vaccine. The chain employs TRBV19 and TRBJ1-1; maybe TRBD1 (6 bases). The sequencing here drew on peripheral blood, taken 28 days after the second AZD1222 dose. The CDR3 loop is CASTSGAGRAFF. The CDR3, as DNA: TGTGCCAGTACCTCAGGGGCGGGGAGAGCTTTCTTT. Full variable domain (missing parts from reference TRBV19 and TRBJ1-1): DGGITQSPKYLFRKEGQNVTLSCEQNLNHDAMYWYRQDPGQGLRLIYYSQIVNDFQKGDIAEGYSVSREKKESFPLTVTSAQKNPTAFYLCASTSGAGRAFFGQGTRLTVV.